This T cell receptor (beta chain) emerged from a study of blood T cell repertoires in COVID-19. Overall study: The United States, Italy and Spain provided the acute and convalescent COVID-19 samples.

The repertoire was sequenced with immunoSEQ multiplex PCR; TCRdb's copy has only in-frame clones and lacks some. The sample shows some 300,000 clones, about 87% of them seen only once. The sample holds many counts of this clone. The sequence was obtained from a woman aged 25 to 39 who had recovered from COVID-19. The specimen was peripheral blood.

CDR3 DNA: TGTGCCAGCAGCTCAAGGGAGATGAGCAATCAGCCCCAGCATTTT. Translated, it gives CASSSREMSNQPQHF. The rearrangement links TRBV5-6 to TRBJ1-5; no clear D. Germline CDR1 is SGHDT and CDR2 is YYEEEE. The germline V and J ends were trimmed by 3 bases and 1 base, with 11 bases remaining between them. There are 15 residues in the CDR3. The full variable domain, its missing parts supplied by reference TRBV5-6 and TRBJ1-5, is DAGVTQSPTHLIKTRGQQVTLRCSPKSGHDTVSWYQQALGQGPQFIFQYYEEEERQRGNFPDRFSGHQFPNYSSELNVNALLLGDSALYLCASSSREMSNQPQHFGDGTRLSIL.